The T cell receptor beta chain under discussion was sequenced for a study of T-cell memory formation after mild COVID-19. Overall study context: Largely, the TCR clusters proved donor specific. Study-level results: Clones that got smaller from day 15 to 85 had even CD4/CD8, while clones growing later tipped toward CD4+.

The CDR3 contains 14 residues. Trimming took off 6 bases at V and 2 bases at J, with 12 bases between the two ends. MiXCR, applied by TCRdb to the 5' RACE reads, yields one record per CDR3 protein. The data contain about 400,000 distinct CDR3 sequences, approximately 25% of them singletons. Of note for this clonotype: Its specificity is unknown.

The sequence was obtained from an adult woman who had mild COVID-19 (a few samples of this study predate the infection). Cell type and time point are not known. Sequenced: PBMCs or a T cell subset sorted from them (not recorded which). This chain links TRBV6-7 with TRBJ2-3, with D possibly matching TRBD1 (5 bases). TRBV6-7 belongs to the ORF category, with a function that is uncertain. CDR3 sequence (DNA): TGTGCCAGCAGGCGACAGACAGCCACAGATACGCAGTATTTT. This translates into CASRRQTATDTQYF.